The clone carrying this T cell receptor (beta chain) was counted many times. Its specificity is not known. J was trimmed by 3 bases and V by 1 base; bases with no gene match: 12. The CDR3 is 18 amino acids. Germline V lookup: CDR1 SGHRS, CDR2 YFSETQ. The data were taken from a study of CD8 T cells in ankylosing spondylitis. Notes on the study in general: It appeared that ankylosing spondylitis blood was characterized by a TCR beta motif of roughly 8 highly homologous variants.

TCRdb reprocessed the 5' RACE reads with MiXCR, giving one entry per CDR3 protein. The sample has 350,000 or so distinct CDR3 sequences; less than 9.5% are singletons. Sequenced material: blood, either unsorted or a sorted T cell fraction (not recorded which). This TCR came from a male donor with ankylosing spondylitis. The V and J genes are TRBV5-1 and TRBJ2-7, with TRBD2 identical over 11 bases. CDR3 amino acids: CASSLITSGGVSHYEQYF. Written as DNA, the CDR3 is TGCGCCAGCAGCTTGATCACTAGCGGGGGAGTCAGTCACTACGAGCAGTACTTC.